The rows below give T cell receptor beta chains drawn from one sample of a study of CD8 T cells in Susac syndrome. TCRdb independently ran MiXCR on the immunoSEQ multiplex PCR reads; one entry per CDR3 protein. The table shows 100,000 to 150,000 distinct CDR3 sequences, with about 95% occurring only once. Sequenced input: CD4+ T cells from PBMCs. The source is a human donor in good health. Both conserved end residues are part of each CDR3. D genes are given only for firm matches. Not all rows give a size; the values are once, few, many and, for expanded clones, a class.

V: TRBV14; D: -; J: TRBJ1-1; size: -; DNA: TGTGCCAGCAGCCCCCAGGGGTGGGGCACTGAAGCTTTCTTT; CDR3: CASSPQGWGTEAFF
V: TRBV10-3; D: TRBD1; J: TRBJ2-6; size: once; DNA: TGTGCCATCACTCCGGGACAGGGGACTGGGGCCAACGTCCTGACTTTC; CDR3: CAITPGQGTGANVLTF
V: TRBV12-3/TRBV12-4; D: -; J: TRBJ1-1; size: -; DNA: TGTGCCAGCACCCCCAGCGAGGTCGGGAACACTGAAGCTTTCTTT; CDR3: CASTPSEVGNTEAFF
V: TRBV2; D: TRBD1; J: TRBJ2-3; size: once; DNA: TGTGCCAGCAACCCCCGGGACAGATACACAGATACGCAGTATTTT; CDR3: CASNPRDRYTDTQYF
V: TRBV12-3/TRBV12-4; D: -; J: TRBJ2-6; size: -; DNA: TGTGCCAGCAGTTTTAGACCGGGCTCCGCGGGGGCCAACGTCCTGACTTTC; CDR3: CASSFRPGSAGANVLTF
V: TRBV19; D: TRBD2; J: TRBJ2-1; size: -; DNA: TGTGCCAGTAGAAGTAGCGCCTGGGGGGGCAATGAGCAGTTCTTC; CDR3: CASRSSAWGGNEQFF
V: TRBV2; D: -; J: TRBJ1-2; size: -; DNA: TGTGCCAGCAGTGAACAGCTAAAAAACTATGGCTACACCTTC; CDR3: CASSEQLKNYGYTF
V: TRBV20-1; D: -; J: TRBJ1-1; size: -; DNA: TGCAGTGCTAGTCAGCTGCCCATGAACACTGAAGCTTTCTTT; CDR3: CSASQLPMNTEAFF
V: TRBV20-1; D: -; J: TRBJ1-1; size: -; DNA: TGCAGTGCCAAACAGGGTACAAGAAAAGCTTTCTTT; CDR3: CSAKQGTRKAFF
V: TRBV6-2/TRBV6-3; D: -; J: TRBJ2-3; size: -; DNA: TGTGCCAGCAGTTACGTCTGGGACACCCCCACAGATACGCAGTATTTT; CDR3: CASSYVWDTPTDTQYF
V: TRBV16; D: TRBD1; J: TRBJ2-4; size: -; DNA: TGTGCCAGCAGCACGGGGGACAGGGGGCGAAGAAACATTCAGTACTTC; CDR3: CASSTGDRGRRNIQYF
V: TRBV27; D: TRBD2; J: TRBJ2-1; size: -; DNA: TGTGCCAGCAGCAGACTAGCGGCCTCCTACAATGAGCAGTTCTTC; CDR3: CASSRLAASYNEQFF
V: TRBV19; D: -; J: TRBJ2-4; size: -; DNA: TGTGCCAGTAGTCCCCAGGGCCGCTACGCCAAAAACATTCAGTACTTC; CDR3: CASSPQGRYAKNIQYF
V: TRBV20-1; D: TRBD2; J: TRBJ2-1; size: -; DNA: TGCAGTGCTTGGGAAGCGGGAATCTCGGACAATGAGCAGTTCTTC; CDR3: CSAWEAGISDNEQFF
V: TRBV5-6; D: -; J: TRBJ2-7; size: -; DNA: TGTGCCAGCAGCTTGGCGGGTTTACCCTACGAGCAGTACTTC; CDR3: CASSLAGLPYEQYF
V: TRBV12-3/TRBV12-4; D: -; J: TRBJ1-2; size: -; DNA: TGTGCCAGCACCCCCAGCTGGGGAGGCTACACCTTC; CDR3: CASTPSWGGYTF
V: TRBV19; D: -; J: TRBJ2-2; size: -; DNA: TGTGCCAGTCGTGGCAGGGTAATCACCGGGGAGCTGTTTTTT; CDR3: CASRGRVITGELFF
V: TRBV15; D: -; J: TRBJ1-1; size: -; DNA: TGTGCCACCAGCCACATGGGGGGGACTGAAGCTTTCTTT; CDR3: CATSHMGGTEAFF
V: TRBV7-2; D: -; J: TRBJ1-1; size: -; DNA: TGTGCCAGCAGCGTGCCTCTCGAAGCGACTTTCTTT; CDR3: CASSVPLEATFF
V: TRBV29-1; D: -; J: TRBJ2-3; size: -; DNA: TGCAGCGTTGCGCGCAGGGCAGATACGCAGTATTTT; CDR3: CSVARRADTQYF
V: TRBV7-2; D: -; J: TRBJ1-2; size: -; DNA: TGTGCCAGCAGCCCCTCCTCCTCTAACTATGGCTACACCTTC; CDR3: CASSPSSSNYGYTF
V: TRBV30; D: -; J: TRBJ2-7; size: once; DNA: TGTGCCTGGAGGTTGACGGCCTCCTACGAGCAGTACTTC; CDR3: CAWRLTASYEQYF